What follows is one TCR beta chain and its context. There are 16 residues in the CDR3. Looked up from germline, CDR1 is SGHRS and CDR2 is YFSETQ. V was clipped by 4 bases and J by 3 bases; unmatched bases: 10. This sample was taken from a study of cytomegalovirus exposure and HLA in healthy donors. Amplification used 60 Vbeta primers and 13 Jbeta primers. The assay was immunoSEQ multiplex PCR, and TCRdb's table has in-frame clones only and misses some. The table shows 50,000 or so clones, with about three quarters occurring only once. This chain connects TRBV5-1 to TRBJ2-7; 10 nucleotides align to TRBD1. Material: PBMCs. The sequence came from a female donor in good health and CMV-seronegative. CDR3 in amino acids: CASSPVRTGGFYEQYF. The DNA for the CDR3 is TGCGCCAGCAGCCCCGTTAGGACAGGGGGTTTCTACGAGCAGTACTTC. Full variable domain (rest looked up from reference TRBV5-1 and TRBJ2-7): KAGVTQTPRYLIKTRGQQVTLSCSPISGHRSVSWYQQTPGQGLQFLFEYFSETQRNKGNFPGRFSGRQFSNSRSEMNVSTLELGDSALYLCASSPVRTGGFYEQYFGPGTRLTVT.